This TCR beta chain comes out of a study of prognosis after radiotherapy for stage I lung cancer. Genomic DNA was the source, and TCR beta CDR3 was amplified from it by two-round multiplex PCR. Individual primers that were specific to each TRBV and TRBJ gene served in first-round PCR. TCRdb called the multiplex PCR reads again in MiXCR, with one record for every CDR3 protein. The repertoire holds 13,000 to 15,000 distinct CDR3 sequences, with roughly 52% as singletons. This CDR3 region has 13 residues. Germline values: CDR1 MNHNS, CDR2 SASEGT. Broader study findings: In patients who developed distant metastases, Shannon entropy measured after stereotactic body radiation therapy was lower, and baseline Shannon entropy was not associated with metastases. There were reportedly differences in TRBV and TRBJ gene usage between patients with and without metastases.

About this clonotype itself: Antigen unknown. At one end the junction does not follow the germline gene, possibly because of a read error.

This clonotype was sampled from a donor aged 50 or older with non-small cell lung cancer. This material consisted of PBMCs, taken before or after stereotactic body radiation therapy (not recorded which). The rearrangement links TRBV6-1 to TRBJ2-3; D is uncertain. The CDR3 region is CASSEPTSDTQYF. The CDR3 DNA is TGTGCCAGCAGTGAGCCGACGTCAGATACTCAGTATTTT.